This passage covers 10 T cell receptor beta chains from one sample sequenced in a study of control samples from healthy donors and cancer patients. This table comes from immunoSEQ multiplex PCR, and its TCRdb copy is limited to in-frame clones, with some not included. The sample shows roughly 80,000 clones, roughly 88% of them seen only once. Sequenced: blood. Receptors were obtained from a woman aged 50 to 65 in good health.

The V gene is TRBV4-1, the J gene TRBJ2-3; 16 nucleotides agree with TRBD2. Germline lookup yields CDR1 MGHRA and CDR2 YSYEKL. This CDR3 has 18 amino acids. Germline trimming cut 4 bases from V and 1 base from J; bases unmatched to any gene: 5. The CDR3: CASSRGLAGGHGTDTQYF. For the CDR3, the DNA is TGCGCCAGCAGCCGGGGACTAGCGGGGGGGCATGGCACAGATACGCAGTATTTT.

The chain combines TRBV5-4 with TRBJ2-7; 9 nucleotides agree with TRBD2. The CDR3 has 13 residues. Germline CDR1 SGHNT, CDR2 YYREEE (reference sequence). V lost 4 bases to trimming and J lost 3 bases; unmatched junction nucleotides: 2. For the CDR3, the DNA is TGTGCCAGCAGCCGAGCGGGGGGCTACGAGCAGTACTTC. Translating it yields CASSRAGGYEQYF.

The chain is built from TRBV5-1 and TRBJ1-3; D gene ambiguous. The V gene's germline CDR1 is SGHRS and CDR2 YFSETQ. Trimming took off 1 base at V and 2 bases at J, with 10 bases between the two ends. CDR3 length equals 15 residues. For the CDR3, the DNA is TGCGCCAGCAGCTTGTCCCCCACGACTGGAAACACCATATATTTT. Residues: CASSLSPTTGNTIYF. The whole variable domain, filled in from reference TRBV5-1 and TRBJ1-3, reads KAGVTQTPRYLIKTRGQQVTLSCSPISGHRSVSWYQQTPGQGLQFLFEYFSETQRNKGNFPGRFSGRQFSNSRSEMNVSTLELGDSALYLCASSLSPTTGNTIYFGEGSWLTVV.

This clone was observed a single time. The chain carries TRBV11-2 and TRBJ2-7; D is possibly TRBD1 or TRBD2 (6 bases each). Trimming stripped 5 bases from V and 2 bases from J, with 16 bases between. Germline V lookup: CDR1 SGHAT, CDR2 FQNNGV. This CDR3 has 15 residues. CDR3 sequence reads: CASSGGTTTPYEQYF. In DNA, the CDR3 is TGTGCCAGCAGCGGGGGGACAACCACTCCCTACGAGCAGTACTTC.

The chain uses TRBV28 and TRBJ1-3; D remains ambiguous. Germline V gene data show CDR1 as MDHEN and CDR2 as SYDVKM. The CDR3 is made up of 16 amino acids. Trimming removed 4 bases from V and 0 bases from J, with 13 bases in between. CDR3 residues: CASSSADFYSGNTIYF. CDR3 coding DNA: TGTGCCAGCAGTTCCGCTGACTTCTACTCTGGAAACACCATATATTTT.

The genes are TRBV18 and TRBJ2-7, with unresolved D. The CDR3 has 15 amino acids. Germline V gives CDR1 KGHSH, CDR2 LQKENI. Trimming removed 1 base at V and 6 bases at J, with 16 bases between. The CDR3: CASSPLESIYAEQYF. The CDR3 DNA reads TGTGCCAGCTCACCACTGGAAAGCATATACGCCGAGCAGTACTTC.

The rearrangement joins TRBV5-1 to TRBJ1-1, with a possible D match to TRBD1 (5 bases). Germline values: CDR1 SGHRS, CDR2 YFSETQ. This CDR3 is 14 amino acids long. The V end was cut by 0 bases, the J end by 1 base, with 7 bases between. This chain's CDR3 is CASSLAGQNTEAFF. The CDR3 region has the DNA TGCGCCAGCAGCTTGGCGGGGCAGAACACTGAAGCTTTCTTT.

The CDR3 coding sequence is TGTGCCAGCAAAATACAGGGGATGGAGGAAAAACTGTTTTTT. Its protein product is CASKIQGMEEKLFF. V is TRBV2 and J is TRBJ1-4, with 7 bases identical to TRBD1. Trimming took 7 bases from V and 8 from J; bases not matched to a gene: 10. Germline CDR1 SNHLY, CDR2 FYNNEI. The CDR3 consists of 14 residues.

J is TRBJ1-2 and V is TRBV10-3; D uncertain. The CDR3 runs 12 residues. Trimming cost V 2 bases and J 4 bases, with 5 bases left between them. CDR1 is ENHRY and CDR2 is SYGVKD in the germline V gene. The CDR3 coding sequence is TGTGCCATCAGTGAGGCTGGCTATGGCTACACCTTC. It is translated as CAISEAGYGYTF.

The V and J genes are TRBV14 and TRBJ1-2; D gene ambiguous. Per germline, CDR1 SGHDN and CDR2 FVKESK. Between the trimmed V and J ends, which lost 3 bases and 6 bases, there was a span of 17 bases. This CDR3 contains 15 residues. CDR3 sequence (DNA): TGTGCCAGCAGCCACGAATTAGGACTGCCGGATGGCTACACCTTC. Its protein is CASSHELGLPDGYTF.